The 27 T cell receptor beta chains listed next were all sequenced from one sample in a study of T cells in Graves' hyperthyroidism and ophthalmopathy. Authors of the study amplified TCR beta CDR3 regions from RNA transcripts. Primed by the HTBI set, a first-round RT-PCR was run on the TCR CDR3. Each CDR3 protein is one row after TCRdb ran MiXCR on the multiplex PCR reads. Seen here are approximately 520,000 distinct CDR3 sequences, more than 20% observed once, and the top ten hold roughly 29%. Input material: blood. The source of these receptors is a man aged 18 to 30 with Graves' hyperthyroidism.

This clonotype showed up many times. CDR3 region: CASSVALSGAYGYTF. The CDR3 DNA reads as TGTGCCAGCAGCGTAGCCCTCTCGGGGGCCTATGGCTACACCTTC. The genes are TRBV9 and TRBJ1-2, with a possible D match to TRBD1 (6 bases). This CDR3 region has 15 residues. Per germline, CDR1 SGDLS and CDR2 YYNGEE. Deletions cut 0 bases from V and 4 bases from J, with 13 bases between.

This clonotype was recorded many times. This sequence joins TRBV12-3 or TRBV12-4 and TRBJ1-5; 8 bases agree with TRBD1. The CDR3 runs to 15 residues. V was pared by 4 bases and J by 9 bases, with 11 bases of the junction left unmatched. For the CDR3, the DNA is TGTGCCAGCAGTTCCGGGACAGGCTCCCAACTGCCCCAGCATTTT. Amino acids: CASSSGTGSQLPQHF.

This clonotype was seen at least ten times. This chain joins TRBV5-1 and TRBJ2-2, with D unresolved. Trimming took 0 bases from V and 2 from J, leaving 11 bases between them. Germline loops: CDR1 SGHRS, CDR2 YFSETQ. This CDR3 region has 16 residues. Here the CDR3 reads CASSLGHSLNTGELFF. DNA of the CDR3: TGCGCCAGCAGCTTGGGCCACTCATTAAACACCGGGGAGCTGTTTTTT.

This clonotype was counted ten times or more. The V gene is TRBV4-1, the J gene TRBJ1-1; possibly TRBD1 for D (6 bases). The V gene's germline CDR1 is MGHRA and CDR2 YSYEKL. Trimming took off 5 bases at V and 5 bases at J, with 12 bases between the two ends. The CDR3 spans 13 residues. In nucleotides, the CDR3 is TGCGCCAGCAGCAGGGGGGCGAGTACTGAAGCTTTCTTT. It yields the protein CASSRGASTEAFF.

This clonotype was counted at least ten times. The chain's CDR3 is CASSLGGGTNTEAFF. The CDR3 DNA is TGTGCCAGCAGCTTAGGGGGGGGAACGAACACTGAAGCTTTCTTT. This sequence joins TRBV7-3 and TRBJ1-1, with TRBD1 as a possible D gene (5 bases). The germline V gene encodes CDR1 SGHTA and CDR2 FQGTGA. The CDR3 has 15 amino acids. V lost 2 bases and J 1 base, leaving 11 bases between the germline ends.

The V and J genes are TRBV6-2 or TRBV6-3 and TRBJ1-1; D might be TRBD1 (6 bases). The CDR3 spans 18 residues. V lost 1 base and J lost 1, with 19 bases in between. Germline lookup yields CDR1 MNHEY and CDR2 SVGEGT. The chain's CDR3 is CASSYWGAPHLRNTEAFF. CDR3 coding DNA: TGTGCCAGCAGTTACTGGGGGGCGCCCCATCTGAGGAACACTGAAGCTTTCTTT.

This clonotype was seen at least ten times. The chain combines TRBV11-2 with TRBJ2-4; D unresolved. V was trimmed by 0 bases and J by 5 bases, leaving 8 bases between them. The CDR3 spans 14 residues. Germline V CDR1 and CDR2: SGHAT, FQNNGV. CDR3 coding DNA: TGTGCCAGCAGCTTAGAACCCGTCGAAAACATTCAGTACTTC. It is translated as CASSLEPVENIQYF.

The sample holds many counts of this clonotype. This chain connects TRBV5-1 to TRBJ1-1; D not certain. Germline CDR1 reads SGHRS; CDR2 reads YFSETQ. The CDR3 covers 15 residues. The germline V and J ends were trimmed by 4 bases and 2 bases, with 15 bases remaining between them. The CDR3 loop reads CASSGGIQINTEAFF. In DNA, the CDR3 is TGCGCCAGCAGCGGAGGGATTCAAATAAACACTGAAGCTTTCTTT.

The V and J genes are TRBV29-1 and TRBJ1-1; tentative D call: TRBD1 (5 bases). The length of the CDR3 is 12 residues. Trimming cost V 8 bases and J 4 bases, with 14 bases left between them. Per germline, CDR1 SQVTM and CDR2 ANQGSEA. Here the CDR3 reads CSLGTAGTEAFF. The CDR3 DNA reads as TGCAGCCTAGGGACGGCTGGCACTGAAGCTTTCTTT.

This clonotype was found many times. The chain recombines TRBV13 with TRBJ1-3, with D possibly being TRBD1 (5 bases). The CDR3 is made up of 15 amino acids. The V and J ends lost 2 bases and 0 bases respectively, with 8 bases between them. Per germline, CDR1 PRHDT and CDR2 FYEKMQ (reference sequence). Written as DNA, the CDR3 is TGTGCCAGCAGCTTAATGCAGGGCTCTGGAAACACCATATATTTT. This encodes CASSLMQGSGNTIYF.

This clonotype was recorded at least ten times. The chain combines TRBV27 with TRBJ1-4; D is uncertain. Germline-derived CDR1 and CDR2 are MNHEY and SMNVEV (reference sequence). The length of the CDR3 is 17 residues. V lost 5 bases and J lost 4, with 20 bases in between. The CDR3 region has the DNA TGTGCCAGCAGTCCGGGCCTGGGGAAAAAGAATAATGAAAAACTGTTTTTT. It is translated as CASSPGLGKKNNEKLFF. The full variable domain, with the rest looked up from reference TRBV27 and TRBJ1-4, is EAQVTQNPRYLITVTGKKLTVTCSQNMNHEYMSWYRQDPGLGLRQIYYSMNVEVTDKGDVPEGYKVSRKEKRNFPLILESPSPNQTSLYFCASSPGLGKKNNEKLFFGSGTQLSVL.

The genes are TRBV29-1 and TRBJ1-2; D is unclear. Germline values: CDR1 SQVTM, CDR2 ANQGSEA. The CDR3 is 14 residues long. Trimming stripped 1 base from V and 0 bases from J, with 9 bases between. CDR3 amino acids: CSVEGSESNYGYTF. DNA for the CDR3: TGCAGCGTTGAAGGGTCGGAATCTAACTATGGCTACACCTTC.

The sample holds many counts of this clonotype. This chain links TRBV7-8 with TRBJ1-2; D possibly corresponds to TRBD1 (6 bases). Trimming took off 3 bases at V and 2 bases at J, with 19 bases between the two ends. From germline, CDR1 is SGHVS and CDR2 FQNEAQ. The length of the CDR3 is 17 residues. The CDR3: CASSLARGAAKNYGYTF. The DNA of the CDR3 is TGTGCCAGCAGCTTGGCCCGGGGGGCCGCCAAAAACTATGGCTACACCTTC. Full variable domain (outside the CDR3, taken from reference TRBV7-8 and TRBJ1-2): GAGVSQSPRYKVAKRGQDVALRCDPISGHVSLFWYQQALGQGPEFLTYFQNEAQLDKSGLPSDRFFAERPEGSVSTLKIQRTQQEDSAVYLCASSLARGAAKNYGYTFGSGTRLTVV.

This clonotype was seen a handful of times. The chain employs TRBV4-2 and TRBJ1-2, with a tentative D call TRBD1 (6 bases). This CDR3 region has 14 residues. V was cut by 1 base and J by 6 bases, with 12 bases left in between. Germline V lookup: CDR1 LGHNA, CDR2 YNFKEQ. CDR3 protein: CASSQVAGADGYTF. The CDR3, as DNA: TGTGCCAGCAGCCAAGTCGCGGGGGCCGATGGCTACACCTTC.

The V call is TRBV2, the J call TRBJ1-1, with 8 bases matching TRBD1. Looked up from germline, CDR1 is SNHLY and CDR2 is FYNNEI. The V and J ends lost 7 bases and 1 base, in that order; junction bases with no gene match: 2. This CDR3 spans 13 amino acids. This CDR3 is CASIGTGNTEAFF. CDR3 in DNA: TGTGCCAGCATAGGGACAGGGAACACTGAAGCTTTCTTT. The variable domain in full, completed from reference TRBV2 and TRBJ1-1, reads EPEVTQTPSHQVTQMGQEVILRCVPISNHLYFYWYRQILGQKVEFLVSFYNNEISEKSEIFDDQFSVERPDGSNFTLKIRSTKLEDSAMYFCASIGTGNTEAFFGQGTRLTVV.

The chain employs TRBV12-3 or TRBV12-4 and TRBJ2-7; 7 nucleotides agree with TRBD2. V lost 4 bases to trimming and J lost 2 bases; unmatched junction nucleotides: 8. CDR3 length: 15 amino acids. In DNA, the CDR3 is TGTGCCAGCAGTTACGATGGCGGGGGTGCCTACGAGCAGTACTTC. Translated, it gives CASSYDGGGAYEQYF.

The chain joins TRBV28 to TRBJ2-7, with TRBD2 matching over 12 bases. V trimming: 7 bases; J trimming: 5 bases; junction bases outside the gene matches: 6. Per germline, CDR1 MDHEN and CDR2 SYDVKM. The CDR3 is 14 residues long. The DNA for the CDR3 is TGTGCCAGCAAGCTAGCGGGGGGGCAACACGAGCAGTACTTC. Protein sequence: CASKLAGGQHEQYF.

The table lists this clonotype with a few counts. The chain carries TRBV4-1 and TRBJ1-5; 7 nucleotides match TRBD1. Losses at the gene ends were 3 bases for V and 9 bases for J; bases not matched to a gene: 14. Germline loops: CDR1 MGHRA, CDR2 YSYEKL. The CDR3 contains 16 residues. CDR3 amino acids: CASSHPFRDSYWPQHF. The DNA for the CDR3 is TGCGCCAGCAGCCACCCGTTCCGGGACAGTTATTGGCCCCAGCATTTT.

This clonotype was detected ten times or more. V and J are TRBV30 and TRBJ1-5; weak D call: TRBD1 (5 bases). Germline V gives CDR1 GTSNPN, CDR2 SVGIG (reference sequence). This CDR3 spans 12 amino acids. V lost 7 bases and J lost 3, with 10 bases in between. The CDR3 sequence: CASGPNNQPQHF. DNA for the CDR3: TGTGCCTCGGGACCAAACAATCAGCCCCAGCATTTT.

This clonotype showed up many times. The chain is built from TRBV11-2 and TRBJ2-2; D gene ambiguous. Germline V gene lookup returns CDR1 SGHAT and CDR2 FQNNGV. The germline V and J ends were trimmed by 5 bases and 1 base, with 17 bases remaining between them. The CDR3 consists of 17 residues. CDR3 sequence: CASSIIRHAENTGELFF. The CDR3 region has the DNA TGTGCCAGCAGCATAATTCGACACGCTGAGAACACCGGGGAGCTGTTTTTT.

Turning to this clonotype: This may be a read error: a much more frequent sequence differs by one nucleotide. Lacking the conserved final phenylalanine or tryptophan, this CDR3 likely reflects a read error. The chain employs TRBV20-1 and TRBJ2-7, with D tentatively TRBD2 (5 bases). CDR1 and CDR2 (germline): DFQATT, SNEGSKA (reference sequence). Trimming left V 0 bases short and J 10 bases short, with 22 bases between. This CDR3 is 15 amino acids long. CDR3 residues: CSAREGGSDPTSQYL. Written as DNA, the CDR3 is TGCAGTGCTAGAGAAGGAGGCAGTGACCCTACGAGCCAGTACCTC.

This clonotype was observed many times. The J gene is TRBJ2-7, the V gene TRBV7-9; weak D call: TRBD2 (5 bases). V dropped 0 bases and J dropped 3 bases, with 12 bases sitting between them. The length of the CDR3 is 15 residues. Germline CDR1 reads SEHNR; CDR2 reads FQNEAQ (reference sequence). The CDR3 is CASSLANREFYEQYF. The CDR3 DNA follows: TGTGCCAGCAGCTTAGCAAACCGGGAATTCTACGAGCAGTACTTC.

The V gene is TRBV7-8, the J gene TRBJ2-7, with 15 positions matching TRBD2. The germline V gene has CDR1 SGHVS and CDR2 FQNEAQ. The CDR3 is 18 amino acids. V shed 4 bases, J shed 0 bases, and the junction held 7 bases outside the gene matches. Written as DNA, the CDR3 is TGTGCCAGCAGCTGGACTAGCGGGAGGGCCAGGGGCTCCTACGAGCAGTACTTC. It translates to CASSWTSGRARGSYEQYF.

This chain connects TRBV12-3 or TRBV12-4 to TRBJ2-7; no definite D call. The CDR3 has 12 residues. The CDR3 nucleotides are TGTGCCTGCAGTTCTAGCTCCTACGAGCAGTACGTC. Translation: CACSSSSYEQYV.

This chain uses TRBV12-3 or TRBV12-4 with TRBJ1-1; D unclear. The CDR3 length is 14 residues. Between the trimmed V and J ends, which lost 2 bases and 5 bases, there was a span of 12 bases. The CDR3 spells CASSLQAAGTEAFF. DNA of the CDR3: TGTGCCAGCAGTTTACAGGCCGCGGGGACTGAAGCTTTCTTT.

In its sample, this clonotype was seen many times. The genes are TRBV28 and TRBJ2-5; weak D call: TRBD2 (6 bases). Trimming pared 0 bases from V and 2 bases from J, leaving 13 bases between. Germline CDR1 is MDHEN and CDR2 is SYDVKM. The CDR3 length is 16 residues. The CDR3 DNA follows: TGTGCCAGCAGTTTATGGATCCGGGGAGGACAAGAGACCCAGTACTTC. This codes for CASSLWIRGGQETQYF.

This clonotype was recorded many times. The genes are TRBV3-1 and TRBJ1-2; D call uncertain. CDR1 and CDR2 from the germline V gene are LGHDT and YNNKEL (reference sequence). The V gene lost 0 bases and the J gene lost 7 bases, with 12 bases spanning the gap. The CDR3 consists of 14 residues. CDR3 sequence: CASSQDTRPGGYTF. The CDR3 nucleotides read TGTGCCAGCAGCCAAGATACAAGGCCAGGTGGCTACACCTTC. The variable domain in full, completed from reference TRBV3-1 and TRBJ1-2, reads DTAVSQTPKYLVTQMGNDKSIKCEQNLGHDTMYWYKQDSKKFLKIMFSYNNKELIINETVPNRFSPKSPDKAHLNLHINSLELGDSAVYFCASSQDTRPGGYTFGSGTRLTVV.